These T cell receptor beta chains were read from a single sample in a study of shared clonotypes between healthy human individuals. Assay used: immunoSEQ multiplex PCR; TCRdb lists only in-frame clones, some missing. Of about 2 million clones in the sample, about 95% were seen once. Sequenced material: naive CD4+ T cells sorted from blood. The receptors come from a man younger than 30 in good health. Both conserved end residues are part of each CDR3. The order of the fields is CDR3 length, D gene, J gene, V gene, clone size, CDR3 protein, CDR3 DNA. D genes are given only for firm matches. Clone size is stated in some rows and not others, as once, few, many or a class when expanded.

cdr3_length: 17
d_call: TRBD2
j_call: TRBJ2-2
v_call: TRBV7-9
clone_size: .
cdr3_aa: CASSLAPGLANTGELFF
cdr3_nt: TGTGCCAGCAGCTTAGCGCCGGGACTAGCCAACACCGGGGAGCTGTTTTTT

cdr3_length: 14
d_call: .
j_call: TRBJ1-6
v_call: TRBV7-9
clone_size: .
cdr3_aa: CASSLREENSPLHF
cdr3_nt: TGTGCCAGCAGCCTCAGGGAGGAAAATTCACCCCTCCACTTT

cdr3_length: 15
d_call: TRBD1
j_call: TRBJ2-7
v_call: TRBV28
clone_size: .
cdr3_aa: CASSLFEGALTEQYF
cdr3_nt: TGTGCCAGCAGTTTATTTGAGGGGGCCCTTACCGAGCAGTACTTC

cdr3_length: 15
d_call: TRBD1
j_call: TRBJ1-1
v_call: TRBV5-1
clone_size: .
cdr3_aa: CASQRGTGTGTEAFF
cdr3_nt: TGCGCCAGCCAAAGGGGAACCGGGACAGGGACTGAAGCTTTCTTT

cdr3_length: 16
d_call: TRBD2
j_call: TRBJ2-7
v_call: TRBV18
clone_size: .
cdr3_aa: CASSIETSGGTYEQYF
cdr3_nt: TGTGCCAGCTCAATCGAGACTAGCGGAGGGACCTACGAGCAGTACTTC

cdr3_length: 16
d_call: .
j_call: TRBJ1-3
v_call: TRBV11-2
clone_size: .
cdr3_aa: CASSLVGRGSGNTIYF
cdr3_nt: TGTGCCAGCAGCTTAGTGGGCAGGGGCTCTGGAAACACCATATATTTT

cdr3_length: 15
d_call: TRBD1
j_call: TRBJ1-5
v_call: TRBV18
clone_size: few
cdr3_aa: CASSPGGSSNQPQHF
cdr3_nt: TGTGCCAGCTCTCCAGGGGGATCGAGCAATCAGCCCCAGCATTTT

cdr3_length: 13
d_call: .
j_call: TRBJ1-1
v_call: TRBV18
clone_size: few
cdr3_aa: CASSGTPNTEAFF
cdr3_nt: TGTGCCAGCTCAGGGACACCGAACACTGAAGCTTTCTTT

cdr3_length: 14
d_call: TRBD1
j_call: TRBJ1-2
v_call: TRBV5-1
clone_size: .
cdr3_aa: CASSPDRGYYGYTF
cdr3_nt: TGCGCCAGCAGCCCGGACAGGGGGTACTATGGCTACACCTTC

cdr3_length: 14
d_call: .
j_call: TRBJ1-6
v_call: TRBV7-8
clone_size: .
cdr3_aa: CASSLGSGYSPLHF
cdr3_nt: TGTGCCAGCAGCTTAGGTTCGGGATATTCACCCCTCCACTTT

cdr3_length: 16
d_call: .
j_call: TRBJ2-7
v_call: TRBV30
clone_size: .
cdr3_aa: CAWSPPRDFYSYEQYF
cdr3_nt: TGTGCCTGGAGCCCCCCCCGGGACTTTTATTCCTACGAGCAGTACTTC

cdr3_length: 17
d_call: TRBD1
j_call: TRBJ2-6
v_call: TRBV5-1
clone_size: .
cdr3_aa: CASSLLDRGSGANVLTF
cdr3_nt: TGCGCCAGCAGCTTGTTGGACAGGGGCTCTGGGGCCAACGTCCTGACTTTC

cdr3_length: 14
d_call: .
j_call: TRBJ1-1
v_call: TRBV7-9
clone_size: .
cdr3_aa: CASSPTRANTEAFF
cdr3_nt: TGTGCCAGCAGCCCTACAAGAGCGAACACTGAAGCTTTCTTT

cdr3_length: 14
d_call: .
j_call: TRBJ1-4
v_call: TRBV2
clone_size: .
cdr3_aa: CASNLNPGIGKLFF
cdr3_nt: TGTGCCAGCAACCTAAATCCGGGTATTGGAAAACTGTTTTTT

cdr3_length: 11
d_call: .
j_call: TRBJ1-1
v_call: TRBV6-5
clone_size: .
cdr3_aa: CASSRETEAFF
cdr3_nt: TGTGCCAGCAGTAGGGAAACTGAAGCTTTCTTT

cdr3_length: 15
d_call: TRBD1
j_call: TRBJ1-1
v_call: TRBV9
clone_size: once
cdr3_aa: CASSSTDRRNTEAFF
cdr3_nt: TGTGCCAGCAGCTCCACGGACAGGAGGAACACTGAAGCTTTCTTT

cdr3_length: 14
d_call: .
j_call: TRBJ1-2
v_call: TRBV6-5
clone_size: .
cdr3_aa: CASGGSRSNYGYTF
cdr3_nt: TGTGCCAGCGGAGGCAGCCGCTCTAACTATGGCTACACCTTC

cdr3_length: 18
d_call: .
j_call: TRBJ1-6
v_call: TRBV6-1
clone_size: .
cdr3_aa: CASSAVSFTGWENSPLHF
cdr3_nt: TGTGCCAGCAGTGCGGTTTCCTTTACAGGGTGGGAAAATTCACCCCTCCACTTT

cdr3_length: 13
d_call: .
j_call: TRBJ1-4
v_call: TRBV28
clone_size: .
cdr3_aa: CAVLGETNEKLFF
cdr3_nt: TGTGCGGTCCTGGGGGAAACTAATGAAAAACTGTTTTTT

cdr3_length: 14
d_call: .
j_call: TRBJ2-3
v_call: TRBV2
clone_size: .
cdr3_aa: CASSEIWGTNTQYF
cdr3_nt: TGTGCCAGCAGTGAAATATGGGGGACGAATACGCAGTATTTT

cdr3_length: 15
d_call: .
j_call: TRBJ2-6
v_call: TRBV4-3
clone_size: .
cdr3_aa: CASSQGGTGANVLTF
cdr3_nt: TGCGCCAGCAGCCAAGGAGGGACTGGGGCCAACGTCCTGACTTTC

cdr3_length: 17
d_call: .
j_call: TRBJ2-2
v_call: TRBV11-3
clone_size: .
cdr3_aa: CASSPRSLGKGTGELFF
cdr3_nt: TGTGCCAGCAGCCCCCGGAGTTTGGGAAAGGGGACCGGGGAGCTGTTTTTT

cdr3_length: 17
d_call: TRBD2
j_call: TRBJ2-7
v_call: TRBV2
clone_size: .
cdr3_aa: CASSVEGSGASSYEQYF
cdr3_nt: TGTGCCAGCAGCGTCGAGGGGAGCGGGGCTAGCTCCTACGAGCAGTACTTC

cdr3_length: 16
d_call: .
j_call: TRBJ1-2
v_call: TRBV5-1
clone_size: .
cdr3_aa: CASSLAGRQRVYGYTF
cdr3_nt: TGCGCCAGCAGCTTGGCAGGCAGGCAGAGAGTCTATGGCTACACCTTC

cdr3_length: 13
d_call: .
j_call: TRBJ2-1
v_call: TRBV5-1
clone_size: .
cdr3_aa: CASSSPLRESLFF
cdr3_nt: TGCGCCAGCAGCTCTCCCTTACGGGAGAGCTTGTTCTTC

cdr3_length: 15
d_call: .
j_call: TRBJ1-5
v_call: TRBV15
clone_size: once
cdr3_aa: CATAGSTGKGQPQHF
cdr3_nt: TGTGCCACCGCAGGATCCACAGGGAAAGGTCAGCCCCAGCATTTT

cdr3_length: 14
d_call: .
j_call: TRBJ1-1
v_call: TRBV28
clone_size: .
cdr3_aa: CASRPGLRNTEAFF
cdr3_nt: TGTGCCAGCAGGCCCGGACTCAGGAACACTGAAGCTTTCTTT

cdr3_length: 13
d_call: .
j_call: TRBJ1-2
v_call: TRBV5-4
clone_size: .
cdr3_aa: CASSPDGYYGYTF
cdr3_nt: TGTGCCAGCAGCCCAGACGGGTACTATGGCTACACCTTC

cdr3_length: 15
d_call: .
j_call: TRBJ1-6
v_call: TRBV11-2
clone_size: .
cdr3_aa: CASSASGDLHSPLHF
cdr3_nt: TGTGCCAGCAGCGCCTCCGGGGACCTTCATTCACCCCTCCACTTT

cdr3_length: 13
d_call: .
j_call: TRBJ1-1
v_call: TRBV19
clone_size: .
cdr3_aa: CASSSGVGTEAFF
cdr3_nt: TGTGCCAGTAGTTCGGGGGTCGGCACTGAAGCTTTCTTT

cdr3_length: 16
d_call: TRBD2
j_call: TRBJ2-1
v_call: TRBV7-2
clone_size: .
cdr3_aa: CASSSLGTSGNNEQFF
cdr3_nt: TGTGCCAGCAGCTCTTTGGGGACTAGCGGAAACAATGAGCAGTTCTTC

cdr3_length: 13
d_call: .
j_call: TRBJ1-3
v_call: TRBV5-6
clone_size: .
cdr3_aa: CASSPGRRNTIYF
cdr3_nt: TGTGCCAGCAGCCCGGGACGTAGAAACACCATATATTTT

cdr3_length: 15
d_call: .
j_call: TRBJ2-4
v_call: TRBV12-5
clone_size: .
cdr3_aa: CASAHPFGLNNIQYF
cdr3_nt: TGTGCTAGTGCCCACCCCTTTGGGCTCAATAACATTCAGTACTTC

cdr3_length: 12
d_call: .
j_call: TRBJ2-7
v_call: TRBV5-3
clone_size: .
cdr3_aa: CARSLPGNEQYF
cdr3_nt: TGTGCCAGAAGCTTGCCTGGCAACGAGCAGTACTTC

cdr3_length: 16
d_call: .
j_call: TRBJ1-6
v_call: TRBV28
clone_size: .
cdr3_aa: CASSLFTGISNSPLHF
cdr3_nt: TGTGCCAGCAGTTTGTTTACAGGGATTAGTAATTCACCCCTCCACTTT

cdr3_length: 16
d_call: .
j_call: TRBJ1-2
v_call: TRBV5-5
clone_size: .
cdr3_aa: CASSLRPQGKFYGYTF
cdr3_nt: TGTGCCAGCAGCTTAAGACCACAGGGAAAATTCTATGGCTACACCTTC

cdr3_length: 12
d_call: TRBD1
j_call: TRBJ1-1
v_call: TRBV6-5
clone_size: .
cdr3_aa: CASSRDRGEAFF
cdr3_nt: TGTGCCAGCAGTCGGGACAGAGGCGAAGCTTTCTTT

cdr3_length: 15
d_call: TRBD1
j_call: TRBJ1-2
v_call: TRBV7-2
clone_size: .
cdr3_aa: CASSSPDRGRYGYTF
cdr3_nt: TGTGCCAGCAGCTCCCCGGACAGGGGGCGTTATGGCTACACCTTC

cdr3_length: 15
d_call: TRBD2
j_call: TRBJ2-7
v_call: TRBV11-2
clone_size: .
cdr3_aa: CASSSTTSGNTEQYF
cdr3_nt: TGTGCCAGCAGCTCCACGACTAGCGGGAATACCGAGCAGTACTTC

cdr3_length: 14
d_call: .
j_call: TRBJ1-3
v_call: TRBV10-3
clone_size: .
cdr3_aa: CAISSHEFGNTIYF
cdr3_nt: TGTGCCATCAGTTCCCACGAGTTTGGAAACACCATATATTTT

cdr3_length: 15
d_call: TRBD2
j_call: TRBJ2-5
v_call: TRBV5-1
clone_size: once
cdr3_aa: CASRLTLALQETQYF
cdr3_nt: TGCGCCAGCAGACTTACACTAGCGCTCCAAGAGACCCAGTACTTC

cdr3_length: 13
d_call: TRBD2
j_call: TRBJ2-1
v_call: TRBV29-1
clone_size: .
cdr3_aa: CSVPGLVINEQFF
cdr3_nt: TGCAGCGTACCGGGACTAGTGATCAATGAGCAGTTCTTC

cdr3_length: 12
d_call: .
j_call: TRBJ2-5
v_call: TRBV28
clone_size: .
cdr3_aa: CASRRAQEAQYF
cdr3_nt: TGTGCCAGCAGAAGAGCACAAGAGGCCCAGTACTTC

cdr3_length: 15
d_call: .
j_call: TRBJ2-1
v_call: TRBV6-5
clone_size: .
cdr3_aa: CASSLSGSSYNEQFF
cdr3_nt: TGTGCCAGCAGTTTGAGTGGGAGCTCCTACAATGAGCAGTTCTTC

cdr3_length: 14
d_call: .
j_call: TRBJ1-1
v_call: TRBV28
clone_size: .
cdr3_aa: CASSPQALNTEAFF
cdr3_nt: TGTGCCAGCAGTCCACAAGCTTTGAACACTGAAGCTTTCTTT

cdr3_length: 16
d_call: .
j_call: TRBJ1-3
v_call: TRBV9
clone_size: .
cdr3_aa: CASSVAAGFYGNTIYF
cdr3_nt: TGTGCCAGCAGCGTAGCCGCAGGGTTTTACGGAAACACCATATATTTT

cdr3_length: 18
d_call: TRBD2
j_call: TRBJ2-5
v_call: TRBV2
clone_size: .
cdr3_aa: CASSDIFGASGGQETQYF
cdr3_nt: TGTGCCAGCAGTGACATATTCGGGGCTAGCGGGGGACAAGAGACCCAGTACTTC

cdr3_length: 13
d_call: TRBD2
j_call: TRBJ2-5
v_call: TRBV28
clone_size: .
cdr3_aa: CASSGGGRETQYF
cdr3_nt: TGTGCCAGCAGTGGGGGAGGGAGGGAGACCCAGTACTTC

cdr3_length: 14
d_call: TRBD1
j_call: TRBJ1-1
v_call: TRBV2
clone_size: .
cdr3_aa: CASSRQGRETEAFF
cdr3_nt: TGTGCCAGCAGTCGACAGGGGCGGGAAACTGAAGCTTTCTTT

cdr3_length: 13
d_call: .
j_call: TRBJ1-1
v_call: TRBV5-1
clone_size: .
cdr3_aa: CASKEGSNTEAFF
cdr3_nt: TGCGCCAGCAAGGAGGGTTCGAACACTGAAGCTTTCTTT

cdr3_length: 15
d_call: .
j_call: TRBJ2-4
v_call: TRBV14
clone_size: .
cdr3_aa: CASSQVGGKSDIQYF
cdr3_nt: TGTGCCAGCAGCCAAGTTGGCGGAAAGTCGGACATTCAGTACTTC

cdr3_length: 17
d_call: .
j_call: TRBJ2-2
v_call: TRBV5-3
clone_size: .
cdr3_aa: CARRRDTVTPVTGELFF
cdr3_nt: TGTGCCAGAAGGCGGGACACCGTTACGCCCGTCACCGGGGAGCTGTTTTTT

cdr3_length: 12
d_call: .
j_call: TRBJ1-2
v_call: TRBV6-1
clone_size: few
cdr3_aa: CASSEGEYGYTF
cdr3_nt: TGTGCCAGCAGTGAAGGGGAGTATGGCTACACCTTC

cdr3_length: 15
d_call: .
j_call: TRBJ2-5
v_call: TRBV18
clone_size: .
cdr3_aa: CASSMEQKRRETQYF
cdr3_nt: TGTGCCAGCTCTATGGAACAGAAACGACGAGAGACCCAGTACTTC

cdr3_length: 17
d_call: TRBD2
j_call: TRBJ2-5
v_call: TRBV7-2
clone_size: .
cdr3_aa: CASSTRPPGLVRETQYF
cdr3_nt: TGTGCCAGCAGCACCCGACCACCGGGACTAGTGAGGGAGACCCAGTACTTC

cdr3_length: 13
d_call: .
j_call: TRBJ2-3
v_call: TRBV6-1
clone_size: .
cdr3_aa: CASSEAHTDTQYF
cdr3_nt: TGTGCCAGCAGTGAAGCTCACACAGATACGCAGTATTTT

cdr3_length: 16
d_call: .
j_call: TRBJ2-1
v_call: TRBV5-1
clone_size: once
cdr3_aa: CASSLGGAVSYNEQFF
cdr3_nt: TGCGCCAGCAGCTTGGGGGGCGCAGTGTCCTACAATGAGCAGTTCTTC

cdr3_length: 13
d_call: TRBD1
j_call: TRBJ2-7
v_call: TRBV5-4
clone_size: .
cdr3_aa: CASSLGQYYEQYF
cdr3_nt: TGTGCCAGCAGCCTGGGACAGTACTACGAGCAGTACTTC

cdr3_length: 12
d_call: .
j_call: TRBJ1-1
v_call: TRBV10-3
clone_size: few
cdr3_aa: CAIREVGTEAFF
cdr3_nt: TGTGCCATCCGCGAGGTAGGGACTGAAGCTTTCTTT